The 27 T cell receptor beta chains below were found in one sample sequenced in a study of shared clonotypes between healthy human individuals. Cells designated naive CD8 were CD45RO-negative and were positively selected for CCR7, with terminally differentiated effector memory CD45RA+ cells excluded. Here immunoSEQ multiplex PCR was the method, and the copy in TCRdb shows in-frame clones only, minus some. The sample includes approximately 1.9 million clones, around 95% of them seen just once. The sample consisted of naive CD8+ T cells from PBMCs. These receptors all come from a man aged 18 to 30 in good health. Some clones in this sample may be carry-over from other donors' samples.

In the case of this clone: The same CDR3 also results from other DNA sequences found in this sample. The chain recombines TRBV7-6 with TRBJ1-2; 8 bases align to TRBD1. Germline V lookup: CDR1 SGHVS, CDR2 FNYEAQ. The CDR3 loop spans 14 amino acids. With V trimmed by 5 bases and J by 3 bases, 5 bases remained unmatched. The chain's CDR3 is CASSPGQGDYGYTF. The CDR3 DNA reads TGTGCCAGCAGCCCCGGACAGGGAGACTATGGCTACACCTTC.

As for this clone: In the same sample, other DNA sequences code for this CDR3. This chain uses TRBV27 with TRBJ2-7, with 7 bases lining up with TRBD2. J gave up 4 bases and V 2 bases, and 2 bases lay outside the gene matches. The germline V gene has CDR1 MNHEY and CDR2 SMNVEV (reference sequence). CDR3 length: 13 amino acids. The CDR3 nucleotides are TGTGCCAGCAGTTTACTAGCGGAGTACGAGCAGTACTTC. Amino acids: CASSLLAEYEQYF.

The chain employs TRBV18 and TRBJ2-1; D gene uncertain. The germline gives CDR1 KGHSH, CDR2 LQKENI. V was pared by 6 bases and J by 8 bases, with 17 bases between. This CDR3 contains 14 residues. In DNA, the CDR3 is TGTGCCAGCTCCCCCAATCCTAATTTCTATGAGCAGTTCTTC. Translation: CASSPNPNFYEQFF.

Concerning this clone: The same CDR3 can be traced to other DNA sequences in this sample. The chain recombines TRBV5-6 with TRBJ2-3, with D possibly being TRBD2 (5 bases). With 0 bases removed from V and 3 bases from J, the gap between germline ends came to 8 bases. The germline gives CDR1 SGHDT, CDR2 YYEEEE. The CDR3 extends over 14 amino acids. In DNA, the CDR3 is TGTGCCAGCAGCTTGGCCGGGAAAACAGATACGCAGTATTTT. Its translation is CASSLAGKTDTQYF.

This clone was observed a handful of times. The rearrangement links TRBV10-1 to TRBJ2-7; D not resolved. The CDR3 spans 13 residues. Per the germline V gene, CDR1 is WNHNN and CDR2 is SYGVQD (reference sequence). Trimming pared 0 bases from V and 6 bases from J, leaving 9 bases between. CDR3 region: CASSESAVGEQYF. The CDR3 DNA reads TGCGCCAGCAGTGAGTCGGCAGTTGGCGAGCAGTACTTC.

The V call is TRBV21-1, the J call TRBJ1-1. TRBV21-1 is classified as a pseudogene. The length of the CDR3 is 16 residues. Here the CDR3 DNA reads TGTGCCAGCAGCAAAGTAAAAGGGGAGTCTATCACTGAAGCTTTCTTT. Protein sequence: CASSKVKGESITEAFF.

With regard to this clone: The sample has other DNA sequences that encode this CDR3 too. The chain combines TRBV29-1 with TRBJ2-3, with D possibly matching TRBD1 (5 bases). V dropped 4 bases and J dropped 6 bases, with 8 bases sitting between them. The CDR3 sequence is 11 residues long. The germline gives CDR1 SQVTM, CDR2 ANQGSEA. The CDR3 spells CSVVGPDTQYF. DNA of the CDR3: TGCAGCGTTGTGGGGCCGGATACGCAGTATTTT.

This clone is a singleton in its sample. This chain joins TRBV28 and TRBJ1-5; perhaps TRBD1 as D (6 bases). The germline V and J ends were trimmed by 8 bases and 0 bases, with 20 bases remaining between them. The CDR3 is made up of 17 amino acids. The germline CDR1 and CDR2 sequences are MDHEN and SYDVKM. The CDR3 region has the DNA TGTGCCAGCTTCGGGCTGGACAGCGAGTATAGCAATCAGCCCCAGCATTTT. Protein: CASFGLDSEYSNQPQHF.

CDR3 amino acids: CASSLYGPAANEKLFF. The CDR3 nucleotides are TGTGCCAGCAGTTTATATGGCCCGGCGGCTAATGAAAAACTGTTTTTT. The chain recombines TRBV27 with TRBJ1-4; D uncertain. The CDR3 is 16 amino acids. Germline CDR1 MNHEY, CDR2 SMNVEV (reference sequence). V dropped 1 base and J dropped 3 bases, with 12 bases sitting between them.

The chain employs TRBV10-3 and TRBJ2-2, with D possibly being TRBD1 (6 bases). The CDR3 is 17 residues long. CDR1 and CDR2 (germline): ENHRY, SYGVKD. V gave up 2 bases and J gave up 3 bases, with 16 bases separating them. The CDR3 bases are TGTGCCATCAGTGAGACCCCCACAGGGCGGGACACCGGGGAGCTGTTTTTT. The encoded protein is CAISETPTGRDTGELFF.

The V and J genes are TRBV11-2 and TRBJ2-4, with TRBD1 matching over 8 bases. The V gene's germline CDR1 is SGHAT and CDR2 FQNNGV. The CDR3 runs to 15 residues. With 5 bases clipped from V and 8 bases from J, the junction kept 11 bases outside the gene matches. For the CDR3, the DNA is TGTGCCAGCAGCACGCCAGGACAGGGTAGGGACATTCAGTACTTC. This sequence encodes CASSTPGQGRDIQYF.

This clone was seen only once. V and J are TRBV5-6 and TRBJ2-5; weak D call: TRBD1 (5 bases). The CDR3 is 15 amino acids. V lost 1 base and J 5 bases, leaving 15 bases between the germline ends. From germline, CDR1 is SGHDT and CDR2 YYEEEE. The CDR3 region has the DNA TGTGCCAGCAGCTTGTCGGGCAGGGAAGGTGAGACCCAGTACTTC. Protein: CASSLSGREGETQYF.

The V and J genes are TRBV28 and TRBJ1-1; D not certain. Germline V gene sequence: CDR1 MDHEN, CDR2 SYDVKM. V lost 3 bases and J lost 1, with 9 bases in between. CDR3 length: 14 residues. The CDR3 DNA reads TGTGCCAGCAGTTTGCCCGAAGGGAACACTGAAGCTTTCTTT. Protein: CASSLPEGNTEAFF.

The chain recombines TRBV15 with TRBJ1-4, with TRBD1 matching 8 bases. CDR1 is LNHNV, CDR2 YYDKDF, per germline (reference sequence). With V trimmed by 3 bases and J by 7 bases, 4 bases remained unmatched. The CDR3 extends over 14 amino acids. In DNA, the CDR3 is TGTGCCACCAGCAGCGGACAGGGAGGTGAAAAACTGTTTTTT. Translating it yields CATSSGQGGEKLFF.

The rearrangement links TRBV27 to TRBJ2-3; tentatively, D is TRBD2 (5 bases). The CDR3 has 15 amino acids. Germline V gene sequence: CDR1 MNHEY, CDR2 SMNVEV (reference sequence). V was cut by 2 bases and J by 4 bases, with 13 bases left in between. The CDR3 nucleotides read TGTGCCAGCAGTTTAACGGTAGGGAGCCCAGATACGCAGTATTTT. Protein sequence: CASSLTVGSPDTQYF.

The CDR3 DNA reads TGCGCCAGCAGAACTAGGACGGGGAACACTGAAGCTTTCTTT. Its translation is CASRTRTGNTEAFF. V and J are TRBV10-2 and TRBJ1-1; D unresolved. Germline values: CDR1 WSHSY, CDR2 SAAADI. V was pared by 6 bases and J by 1 base, with 12 bases between. This CDR3 is 14 amino acids long.

Concerning this clone itself: The same CDR3 can be traced to other DNA sequences in this sample. J is TRBJ2-7 and V is TRBV11-2, with 10 bases aligning to TRBD1. Per germline, CDR1 SGHAT and CDR2 FQNNGV. Unmatched junction bases numbered 8, after V lost 5 bases and J lost 4 bases. The CDR3 consists of 15 residues. CDR3 sequence reads: CASSLGGTGAYEQYF. The CDR3 DNA sequence: TGTGCCAGCAGCCTCGGGGGGACAGGGGCTTACGAGCAGTACTTC.

J is TRBJ2-1 and V is TRBV9; no clear D. This CDR3 has 12 amino acids. The germline gives CDR1 SGDLS, CDR2 YYNGEE. V was trimmed by 0 bases and J by 7 bases, leaving 5 bases between them. The CDR3 loop reads CASSVDVNEQFF. The CDR3 DNA follows: TGTGCCAGCAGCGTAGATGTTAATGAGCAGTTCTTC. The variable domain in full, completed from reference TRBV9 and TRBJ2-1, reads DSGVTQTPKHLITATGQRVTLRCSPRSGDLSVYWYQQSLDQGLQFLIQYYNGEERAKGNILERFSAQQFPDLHSELNLSSLELGDSALYFCASSVDVNEQFFGPGTRLTVL.

The rearrangement links TRBV4-2 to TRBJ2-3; tentatively, D is TRBD2 (6 bases). V was pared by 8 bases and J by 4 bases, with 10 bases between. CDR1 and CDR2 from the germline V gene are LGHNA and YNFKEQ. The CDR3 covers 12 residues. The DNA of the CDR3 is TGTGCCAGCTCCATAGCGGCAGATACGCAGTATTTT. It encodes CASSIAADTQYF.

The chain joins TRBV27 to TRBJ2-7, with 10 bases lining up with TRBD1. Trimming took 3 bases from V and 11 from J; bases not matched to a gene: 16. The CDR3 length is 16 residues. Germline V CDR1 and CDR2: MNHEY, SMNVEV (reference sequence). The CDR3: CASSLAPGTGAWEKYF. The CDR3 DNA reads as TGTGCCAGCAGTTTGGCTCCCGGGACAGGGGCGTGGGAGAAGTACTTC.

This clone was recorded only once. This sequence joins TRBV4-2 and TRBJ2-7, with TRBD2 identical over 7 bases. From germline, CDR1 is LGHNA and CDR2 YNFKEQ. The length of the CDR3 is 15 residues. The junction had 5 bases not matched to a gene; V was cut back by 3 bases and J by 0 bases. The CDR3 is CASSHERETSYEQYF. The CDR3 nucleotides are TGTGCCAGCAGCCATGAGCGGGAAACCTCCTACGAGCAGTACTTC.

The DNA for the CDR3 is TGTGCCAGCAGCTTGGCCGAAGAGGGAGGAGAGACCCAGTACTTC. As protein: CASSLAEEGGETQYF. J is TRBJ2-5 and V is TRBV5-5, with D possibly being TRBD2 (6 bases). The V and J ends lost 0 bases and 4 bases respectively, with 13 bases between them. This CDR3 is 15 amino acids long. Per the germline V gene, CDR1 is SGHKS and CDR2 is YYEKEE (reference sequence).

About this clone itself: Other DNA sequences of this sample code for an identical CDR3. The CDR3 sequence: CASSLGGGNTEAFF. CDR3 bases: TGTGCCAGCAGTTTAGGCGGGGGGAACACTGAAGCTTTCTTT. The chain joins TRBV28 to TRBJ1-1, with D maybe TRBD1 (5 bases). Germline CDR1 is MDHEN and CDR2 is SYDVKM. Trimming pared 2 bases from V and 1 base from J, leaving 8 bases between. The CDR3 runs to 14 residues.

The rearrangement uses TRBV15 and TRBJ1-2; 7 positions agree with TRBD1. The germline V gene has CDR1 LNHNV and CDR2 YYDKDF (reference sequence). V gave up 1 base and J gave up 4 bases; unmatched junction bases: 6. The CDR3 runs 15 residues. CDR3 in DNA: TGTGCCACCAGCAGAGTGGGAGGGGGCGGCTATGGCTACACCTTC. Translated: CATSRVGGGGYGYTF. Filled out from reference TRBV15 and TRBJ1-2, the complete variable domain reads DAMVIQNPRYQVTQFGKPVTLSCSQTLNHNVMYWYQQKSSQAPKLLFHYYDKDFNNEADTPDNFQSRRPNTSFCFLDIRSPGLGDTAMYLCATSRVGGGGYGYTFGSGTRLTVV.

This rearrangement joins TRBV7-8 to TRBJ1-1, with D perhaps matching TRBD1 (5 bases). Germline V CDR1 and CDR2: SGHVS, FQNEAQ. This CDR3 region has 13 residues. Trimming cost V 1 base and J 8 bases, with 11 bases left between them. CDR3 loop: CASSLDGGVEAFF. CDR3 in DNA: TGTGCCAGCAGCTTAGATGGGGGAGTGGAAGCTTTCTTT.

J is TRBJ2-1 and V is TRBV5-8; 9 bases are shared with TRBD1. Trimming removed 2 bases from V and 8 bases from J; junction bases left unmatched: 8. The length of the CDR3 is 15 residues. CDR1 SGHTS and CDR2 YDEGEE come from the germline V gene. The CDR3 here is CASSFGQGLYDEQFF. CDR3 bases: TGTGCCAGCAGCTTTGGACAGGGGCTTTACGATGAGCAGTTCTTC.

The chain links TRBV5-1 to TRBJ2-7; 8 nucleotides match TRBD1. CDR1 and CDR2 from the germline V gene are SGHRS and YFSETQ. CDR3 length: 15 amino acids. V lost 0 bases to trimming and J lost 6 bases; unmatched junction nucleotides: 8. The CDR3: CASSLAGRGLVEQYF. The CDR3 DNA reads TGCGCCAGCAGCTTGGCCGGCAGGGGGCTGGTCGAGCAGTACTTC.